The entry below describes one T cell receptor beta chain. V was cut by 9 bases and J by 8 bases, with 25 bases left in between. Germline-derived CDR1 and CDR2 are LNHDA and SQIVND (reference sequence). The CDR3 extends over 16 amino acids. A second about 7 to 11 cycle PCR used barcoded and J-beta primers. TCRdb reprocessed the 5' RACE reads via MiXCR and lists one record per CDR3 protein. Among some 1.8 million distinct CDR3 sequences listed, around 42% were seen once. The data stem from a study of blood T cells in healthy people across ages. The source material was blood. The gene calls are TRBV19 and TRBJ1-4; D is undetermined. This sequence originates from a human donor in good health. CDR3 residues: CASSFRGTWGGEKLFF. The CDR3 DNA reads TGTGCCAGCTCCTTTCGAGGAACATGGGGTGGCGAAAAACTGTTTTTT.